What follows are 29 T cell receptor beta chains derived from one specimen sequenced in a study of monozygotic twins with inflammatory bowel disease. Following a re-call of the 5' RACE reads, TCRdb has one entry per CDR3 protein and lacks DNA. The table for this sample gives approximately 120,000 distinct CDR3 sequences. Sequencing was done on a sample of blood. Receptors originate from a human donor with ulcerative colitis or Crohn's disease, or a healthy co-twin of an affected twin (not recorded which).

The chain carries TRBV11-2 and TRBJ2-5; with no DNA, the TCRdb D assignment of TRBD1 cannot be verified. Germline V gene data show CDR1 as SGHAT and CDR2 as FQNNGV. The CDR3 runs 14 residues. CDR3 residues: CASSPRPEEGTQYF. The full variable domain, completed using reference TRBV11-2 and TRBJ2-5, is EAGVAQSPRYKIIEKRQSVAFWCNPISGHATLYWYQQILGQGPKLLIQFQNNGVVDDSQLPKDRFSAERLKGVDSTLKIQPAKLEDSAVYLCASSPRPEEGTQYFGPGTRLLVL.

V gene TRBV12-3 or TRBV12-4 combines with J gene TRBJ1-4; TCRdb's D call, TRBD1, is unchecked because there is no DNA. The CDR3 contains 18 residues. The CDR3: CASSLVPGQGAYNEKLFF.

The rearrangement uses TRBV9 and TRBJ2-1; the D gene TCRdb calls, TRBD2, cannot be checked with no DNA. Germline CDR1 and CDR2: SGDLS and YYNGEE. The CDR3 contains 15 residues. CDR3 sequence: CASGPLAADYNEQFF.

This chain joins TRBV18 and TRBJ2-1; the TCRdb D gene call, TRBD1, has no DNA to confirm it. This CDR3 has 13 residues. The germline gives CDR1 KGHSH, CDR2 LQKENI. The CDR3 loop reads CASSPNRENEQFF.

The chain couples TRBV12-3 or TRBV12-4 to TRBJ1-1. CDR3 length: 12 residues. The CDR3 sequence is CASSSIRTLAFF.

The gene calls are TRBV7-8 and TRBJ1-1. Germline CDR1 reads SGHVS; CDR2 reads FQNEAQ. This CDR3 has 12 residues. The CDR3 loop reads CACMVMSSEAFF.

The J gene is TRBJ2-1, the V gene TRBV11-2; TCRdb indicates TRBD2, and absent DNA this call remains unverified. CDR3 length equals 19 residues. Germline V lookup: CDR1 SGHAT, CDR2 FQNNGV. This CDR3 is CASSLDGPGTSGFYNEQFF.

The CDR3 is CASSQEFAGPNNEQFF. V usage is TRBV4-1 and J usage is TRBJ2-1; TCRdb outputs TRBD1, but without DNA this stays unchecked. The CDR3 is 16 residues long. The germline V gene encodes CDR1 MGHRA and CDR2 YSYEKL.

The chain joins TRBV12-3 or TRBV12-4 to TRBJ1-4; TCRdb returns TRBD1, unconfirmable since there is no DNA. The CDR3 is 16 amino acids. CDR3 loop: CASNLRDDATNEKLFF.

CDR3 amino acids: CASSQDWLYEQYF. The J gene is TRBJ2-7, the V gene TRBV4-1. The germline CDR1 and CDR2 sequences are MGHRA and YSYEKL. CDR3 size: 13 residues.

The V call is TRBV7-9, the J call TRBJ2-5; without DNA, the TCRdb call of TRBD2 cannot be checked. The CDR3 runs to 15 residues. The V gene's germline CDR1 is SEHNR and CDR2 FQNEAQ (reference sequence). CDR3 amino acids: CASSKGTSYYETQYF.

CDR3 region: CSARDPGDSGNTIYF. The chain employs TRBV20-1 and TRBJ1-3; without DNA, the TCRdb call of TRBD1 cannot be checked. The CDR3 is 15 residues long. Germline V gene lookup returns CDR1 DFQATT and CDR2 SNEGSKA (reference sequence).

V and J are TRBV19 and TRBJ2-7; TCRdb's assignment of TRBD1 cannot be checked, as there is no DNA. Germline V gene data show CDR1 as LNHDA and CDR2 as SQIVND (reference sequence). The CDR3 extends over 16 amino acids. This CDR3 reads CASSMSPGGVSYEQYF. Full variable domain (rest looked up from reference TRBV19 and TRBJ2-7): DGGITQSPKYLFRKEGQNVTLSCEQNLNHDAMYWYRQDPGQGLRLIYYSQIVNDFQKGDIAEGYSVSREKKESFPLTVTSAQKNPTAFYLCASSMSPGGVSYEQYFGPGTRLTVT.

The chain joins TRBV19 to TRBJ1-2; TCRdb selects TRBD1, and the lack of DNA leaves this call unchecked. The CDR3 totals 13 residues. Germline CDR1 LNHDA, CDR2 SQIVND (reference sequence). The CDR3 here is CASHMDREDGYTF.

The rearrangement uses TRBV7-9 and TRBJ2-1; there is no DNA to check the TCRdb D call of TRBD1. The CDR3 is 15 amino acids. CDR1 is SEHNR, CDR2 FQNEAQ, per germline (reference sequence). The CDR3 sequence: CASSPRAGGYNEQFF. The variable domain in full, completed from reference TRBV7-9 and TRBJ2-1, reads DTGVSQNPRHKITKRGQNVTFRCDPISEHNRLYWYRQTLGQGPEFLTYFQNEAQLEKSRLLSDRFSAERPKGSFSTLEIQRTEQGDSAMYLCASSPRAGGYNEQFFGPGTRLTVL.

The V and J genes are TRBV20-1 and TRBJ2-2; TCRdb designates TRBD1, a call that cannot be tested without DNA. Germline V gene data show CDR1 as DFQATT and CDR2 as SNEGSKA (reference sequence). The CDR3 contains 12 residues. CDR3 amino acids: CSAGRGTGELFF.

The CDR3 loop reads CASSPLTGVEETQYF. V gene TRBV18 combines with J gene TRBJ2-5; TCRdb indicates TRBD1, and absent DNA this call remains unverified. Germline V gene data show CDR1 as KGHSH and CDR2 as LQKENI. This CDR3 comprises 15 residues.

The CDR3 region is CASSLIRGPTEAFF. The chain links TRBV7-8 to TRBJ1-1; TCRdb's D gene call, TRBD1, goes unchecked for lack of DNA. This CDR3 is 14 amino acids long. Germline lookup yields CDR1 SGHVS and CDR2 FQNEAQ.

This chain uses TRBV20-1 with TRBJ1-5; TCRdb selects TRBD1, and the lack of DNA leaves this call unchecked. The germline CDR1 and CDR2 sequences are DFQATT and SNEGSKA (reference sequence). There are 14 residues in the CDR3. The CDR3 protein is CSALPQGTLTPQHF.

The chain is built from TRBV11-2 and TRBJ2-7. CDR1 and CDR2 from the germline V gene are SGHAT and FQNNGV. The CDR3 is made up of 13 amino acids. CDR3 sequence: CASSLDPGTEQYF.

The rearrangement links TRBV20-1 to TRBJ2-1; no DNA is available, so the TRBD2 call from TCRdb remains unchecked. CDR3 length: 18 amino acids. Per germline, CDR1 DFQATT and CDR2 SNEGSKA (reference sequence). The CDR3 spells CSARGTSGHPSSYNEQFF.

This CDR3 reads CASSQKKPGTGGSGELFF. J is TRBJ2-2 and V is TRBV4-3; no DNA is available, so the TRBD1 call from TCRdb remains unchecked. Per germline, CDR1 LGHNA and CDR2 YSLEER. CDR3 length equals 18 residues.

The chain couples TRBV7-9 to TRBJ2-2. Germline lookup yields CDR1 SEHNR and CDR2 FQNEAQ (reference sequence). The CDR3 consists of 14 residues. The CDR3 region is CASSQTGGTGELFF. Supplemented by reference TRBV7-9 and TRBJ2-2, the full variable domain reads DTGVSQNPRHKITKRGQNVTFRCDPISEHNRLYWYRQTLGQGPEFLTYFQNEAQLEKSRLLSDRFSAERPKGSFSTLEIQRTEQGDSAMYLCASSQTGGTGELFFGEGSRLTVL.

The chain employs TRBV14 and TRBJ2-7; TCRdb indicates TRBD1, and absent DNA this call remains unverified. The CDR3 runs to 13 residues. Germline values: CDR1 SGHDN, CDR2 FVKESK. The CDR3: CASSLHPLGEQYF.

This clonotype registers medium-sized (0.01 to 0.1%) by frequency. The V gene is TRBV20-1, the J gene TRBJ1-6; the D call of TRBD1 rests on TCRdb alone, since no DNA is present to check it. The CDR3 length is 15 residues. Germline assignment: CDR1 DFQATT and CDR2 SNEGSKA (reference sequence). CDR3 amino acids: CSAFEGTGRGSPLHF.

This chain uses TRBV28 with TRBJ2-5; TCRdb indicates TRBD1, and absent DNA this call remains unverified. Germline V gene lookup returns CDR1 MDHEN and CDR2 SYDVKM. The CDR3 length is 17 residues. The CDR3 protein is CASYPTPLLGAKETQYF.

CDR3 residues: CASSTKTGADTDTQYF. The chain is built from TRBV5-1 and TRBJ2-3; TCRdb names TRBD1, which stays unverified in the absence of DNA. The CDR3 runs 16 residues. The germline V gene has CDR1 SGHRS and CDR2 YFSETQ.

The gene calls are TRBV3-1 and TRBJ2-1; TCRdb designates TRBD2, a call that cannot be tested without DNA. CDR1 and CDR2 (germline): LGHDT, YNNKEL (reference sequence). The CDR3 totals 16 residues. The chain's CDR3 is CASSQSGNGPPVTRLF.

The gene calls are TRBV28 and TRBJ2-3; TCRdb proposes TRBD1, but this gene call is untestable without DNA. The germline gives CDR1 MDHEN, CDR2 SYDVKM. The length of the CDR3 is 17 residues. CDR3 in amino acids: CASSLFRGTGSGDTQYF.